This TCR beta chain is drawn from a study of shared T cell receptors in the human thymus (dated by TCRdb to the early 2020s). In terms of the full investigation: The study examined how the human thymus generates shared, self-reactive T-cell receptor alpha chains.

Based on the germline V gene, the CDR1 and CDR2 sequences are SGDLS and YYNGEE. Its CDR3 holds 16 amino acids, cysteine through phenylalanine. Only the CDR3 part of the read is kept: 48 bases, read in frame from the first base. The trim is 1 base for V and 2 bases for J, with a gap of 15 bases between the germline ends. This clone was recorded once. Its antigen is still unknown. No base qualities exist here, and no much larger clone lies one base off it. The receptor library was made with the immunoSEQ multiplex PCR assay. TCRdb provides this immuneACCESS table in a form limited to in-frame rearrangements. Some clones are lacking; in checked studies, under half of them reflect an unresolved V gene, and why the rest are absent is not known. The sample has just under 550,000 clones on record, about 80% of them singletons. The leading ten clones occupy about 0.013% of the sample. These data are also associated with another study on human thymus T cells. Taken from the second paper: The donors were immunologically healthy infants in Finland who had open corrective cardiac surgery for congenital heart defects. The thymus tissue came from surgical resects taken out during corrective cardiac surgery. Usage of V and J gene segments appeared to be biased in both the thymic and the peripheral blood repertoires. According to the related research, thymic TCR repertoires were highly overlapping among unrelated individuals. The study characterized TCR alpha and beta repertoires from roughly eight infant thymus samples and a few related peripheral blood samples. Donor ages ranging from about 7 to 244 days were recorded, and 5 to 7 male and a couple of female infants were included in the cohort. Thymocytes were released mechanically from tissue and stored at -70 °C as pellets of roughly 9-31 million cells. A QIAsymphony instrument was used to extract genomic DNA from the frozen cell pellets. The immunoSEQ multiplex PCR assay was used to amplify the TCRB and TCRAD loci from a standardized quantity of quality-controlled genomic DNA. Amplicons spanned the V(D)J region at a length sufficient to cover the CDR3 and identify V and J genes. The amplicons were sequenced on an Illumina platform via the commercial immunoSEQ service. Primer bias and sequencing errors were corrected as previously described, and TCRAD and TCRB definitions were based on the IMGT database. Analysis of the repertoires was done with immunoSEQ Analyzer 3.0 and VDJTools and included basic statistics, V/J segment usage, diversity estimates, rarefaction and pairwise overlap. Diversity was estimated using the Chao1, ChaoE, Efron-Thisted, Shannon and inverse Simpson indices, and was also estimated on datasets down-sampled to the size of the smallest sample. Repertoire overlap was determined by strict matching of CDR3 nucleotide sequence, V gene and J gene, and Jaccard-based multidimensional scaling clustering was applied. Thymus samples yielded on average approximately 800,000 unique TCRB clonotypes, compared with 75,000 to 100,000 from blood samples.

Material for sequencing was thymocytes. The rearranged chain carries TRBV9 and TRBJ2-5, and possibly TRBD1, on 6 matching bases. This sequence originates from a boy younger than two with a congenital heart defect. Donor details come from another sample of the same person, matched by shared clones. The sequenced DNA is TGTGCCAGCAGCGTATGGTCAGGGGTTGCGCAAGAGACCCAGTACTTC. Translated, it gives CASSVWSGVAQETQYF.